This TCR beta chain was retrieved from a study of blood T cell repertoires in COVID-19 (TCRdb year 2020). Context from the whole study: Collaborator samples came from the United States, Italy and Spain and covered acute and convalescent phases of COVID-19. The prospective study material was composed of cDNA or gDNA derived from T cells, B-cell-depleted T cells, or PBMCs. The dataset comprised deeply sampled blood TCRbeta repertoires from subjects exposed to, actively infected with, or recovered from COVID-19. The repertoires were released in a freely available public database intended as a resource for research on the immune response to SARS-CoV-2. Samples came from the ongoing ImmuneRACE study (first 160 participants) plus 1,254 subjects from 6 global collaborators. Nearly every sample came with metadata listing a de-identified subject ID, COVID-19 status, age in years and sex. Where available, HLA class I and class II types were obtained from metadata supplied by the sample provider rather than from assay-based typing. Study-wide findings and limitations: The quantity of clinical and demographic metadata differed by source and by participant and was supplied without curation.

The germline V gene provides CDR1 SGDLS and CDR2 YYNGEE. The CDR3 covers 14 residues, taking in both the cysteine and the valine. The entry retains the CDR3 DNA only, 42 bases that are in frame from base 1. Deletion took 6 bases off V and 9 bases off J, with a span of 22 bases between the germline ends. In the case of this clone: Its antigen remains unidentified. Per-base quality was not reported, and no clone a single base away is much larger than it.

TCRbeta CDR3 regions were amplified from genomic DNA by means of the immunoSEQ Assay, a bias-controlled multiplex PCR. The authors' analysis ran thus. Nucleated cell counts per sample were estimated from amplification of reference gene primers within the assay. Sequence reads were collapsed and filtered to measure the absolute abundance of every unique TCRbeta CDR3 rearrangement. For each sample, productive Simpson clonality was calculated as the square root of Simpson's diversity index over productive rearrangements. In its TCRdb copy, this immuneACCESS table keeps in-frame sequences only and misses some clones. Where compared with another copy, unresolved V genes explain less than half of these, and the others have no known cause. The V and J calls and clone size are taken from that table; D and trimming were inferred from the DNA. The sample table shows 110,000 to 150,000 clones, and roughly 78% are seen once. 5.5% to 7% of the sample lies in the top ten.

Participants in the prospective study were aged about 18 to 95 years, lived in 20 to 30 United States geographic areas, and enrolled through a virtual design. In the prospective study, participants were assigned to cohorts based on the clinical history participants reported in a screening survey and a study questionnaire. ImmuneRACE Cohort 3 recovered participants were defined by two consecutive negative NP/OP PCR tests, healthcare professional clearance, or symptom resolution. In the prospective study, mobile phlebotomists collected whole blood, serum and a nasopharyngeal or oropharyngeal swab from each participant. Participants in the prospective study had the option to provide additional blood draws and questionnaires over a roughly two-month period. Prospective study blood samples were shipped either frozen or at room temperature before DNA extraction.

The sequence came from a woman aged 50 to 65 who had recovered from COVID-19. Input material: PBMCs or T cells enriched from blood (not recorded which). The sequence links TRBV9 to TRBJ2-7; a tentative D match to TRBD2 spans 6 bases. For the CDR3, the sequence is CASTEGGRGTGQYV. The DNA sequence reads TGTGCCAGCACCGAGGGAGGTCGGGGAACCGGGCAGTACGTC.